The 17 T cell receptor beta chains listed next were all sequenced from one sample in a study of shared clonotypes between healthy human individuals. Measured with immunoSEQ multiplex PCR; TCRdb has only the in-frame clones, and not every one. The sample includes about 100,000 clones, roughly three quarters of them seen just once. Sequenced input: memory CD8+ T cells sorted from blood. This sample's subset: CD45RO+ cells pooled with CCR7-negative TemRA cells. These receptors were taken from a man under 40 in good health.

This clone has only a few counts. The chain has TRBV5-1 and TRBJ2-3; D unresolved. The CDR3 has 14 residues. The V gene's germline CDR1 is SGHRS and CDR2 YFSETQ. V was trimmed by 1 base and J by 1 base, leaving 7 bases between them. The CDR3 DNA follows: TGCGCCAGCAGCTTGTTTGCGGGCACAGATACGCAGTATTTT. It is translated as CASSLFAGTDTQYF.

V gene TRBV6-6 combines with J gene TRBJ2-5; 9 bases map to TRBD2. The CDR3 is made up of 14 amino acids. J gave up 5 bases and V 2 bases, and 3 bases lay outside the gene matches. Germline assignment: CDR1 MNHNY and CDR2 SVGAGI (reference sequence). The CDR3 nucleotides read TGTGCCAGCAGTTACGTTGCGGGAGGGGAGACCCAGTACTTC. Its protein is CASSYVAGGETQYF.

The rearrangement joins TRBV11-2 to TRBJ2-7; tentatively, D is TRBD1 or TRBD2 (5 bases each). Trimming stripped 5 bases from V and 5 bases from J, with 13 bases between. Looked up from germline, CDR1 is SGHAT and CDR2 is FQNNGV. This CDR3 is built from 13 residues. CDR3 nucleotides: TGTGCCAGCAGCCCCGGGACGGGCAACGAGCAGTACTTC. Translating gives CASSPGTGNEQYF.

The chain couples TRBV7-9 to TRBJ2-3; D remains unclear. The V and J ends lost 4 bases and 2 bases respectively, with 13 bases between them. Germline lookup yields CDR1 SEHNR and CDR2 FQNEAQ (reference sequence). The CDR3 consists of 15 residues. Here the CDR3 reads CASSSPTGLTDTQYF. CDR3 DNA: TGTGCCAGCAGCTCTCCAACCGGCCTCACAGATACGCAGTATTTT.

The chain uses TRBV11-2 and TRBJ1-1; 7 bases align to TRBD1. This CDR3 has 13 amino acids. The germline gives CDR1 SGHAT, CDR2 FQNNGV. V lost 5 bases to trimming and J lost 4 bases; unmatched junction nucleotides: 4. The CDR3 protein is CASSLGQSTEAFF. The CDR3 region has the DNA TGTGCCAGCAGCCTGGGACAGTCCACTGAAGCTTTCTTT. Based on the CDR3 plus reference TRBV11-2 and TRBJ1-1, the full variable domain is EAGVAQSPRYKIIEKRQSVAFWCNPISGHATLYWYQQILGQGPKLLIQFQNNGVVDDSQLPKDRFSAERLKGVDSTLKIQPAKLEDSAVYLCASSLGQSTEAFFGQGTRLTVV.

This clone has a single count. This chain links TRBV4-3 with TRBJ2-3, with a weak D call TRBD1 (5 bases). Germline V gene sequence: CDR1 LGHNA, CDR2 YSLEER. This CDR3 is built from 15 residues. V lost 0 bases, J lost 0 bases, and 7 bases lay in between. The CDR3 region has the DNA TGCGCCAGCAGCCAAGACCAGGGCAGCACAGATACGCAGTATTTT. It is translated as CASSQDQGSTDTQYF.

This sequence joins TRBV1 and TRBJ1-2. TRBV1 counts as a pseudogene. The CDR3 runs 14 residues. This CDR3 reads CTSRSVRKTYGYTF. In DNA, the CDR3 is TGCACCAGCAGGAGCGTGCGAAAGACCTATGGCTACACCTTC.

The V and J genes are TRBV28 and TRBJ1-2; D unresolved. This CDR3 is built from 15 residues. Looked up from germline, CDR1 is MDHEN and CDR2 is SYDVKM. Trimming shortened V by 2 bases and J by 5 bases, and 15 bases separated the two germline ends. The CDR3 spells CASSLTFSGQYGYTF. The CDR3 DNA is TGTGCCAGCAGTTTAACTTTTTCAGGCCAGTATGGCTACACCTTC.

The chain combines TRBV6-5 with TRBJ2-7, with TRBD1 matching over 11 bases. Germline values: CDR1 MNHEY, CDR2 SVGAGI. The CDR3 is made up of 15 amino acids. Germline trimming cut 2 bases from V and 6 bases from J; bases unmatched to any gene: 6. The CDR3 spells CASSYTGQGAGEQYF. The CDR3 DNA reads TGTGCCAGCAGTTACACAGGACAGGGGGCCGGCGAGCAGTACTTC.

V is TRBV4-2 and J is TRBJ2-1, with TRBD2 matching over 11 bases. The CDR3 spans 15 residues. Germline V gene sequence: CDR1 LGHNA, CDR2 YNFKEQ. The V segment lost 2 bases and the J segment 8 bases; nucleotides outside the gene matches: 5. The chain's CDR3 is CASSQLAGGFDEQFF. The CDR3 region has the DNA TGTGCCAGCAGCCAACTAGCGGGAGGTTTTGATGAGCAGTTCTTC.

This clone has more than one count but fewer than ten. The chain links TRBV6-5 to TRBJ1-1, with no clear D. CDR1 is MNHEY and CDR2 is SVGAGI in the germline V gene. Trimming shortened V by 5 bases and J by 3 bases, and 13 bases separated the two germline ends. The CDR3 sequence is 14 residues long. The CDR3 nucleotides read TGTGCCAGCAGTGAAAAGGAGGACTACACTGAAGCTTTCTTT. Translation: CASSEKEDYTEAFF.

There are a few counts of this clone. The rearrangement joins TRBV6-5 to TRBJ2-7; 13 nucleotides line up with TRBD2. This CDR3 is built from 15 residues. The germline gives CDR1 MNHEY, CDR2 SVGAGI. The junction had 11 bases not matched to a gene; V was cut back by 6 bases and J by 9 bases. CDR3 sequence: CASRTGTSGKFGQYF. DNA for the CDR3: TGTGCCAGCAGAACGGGGACTAGCGGGAAGTTCGGGCAGTACTTC.

This clone has only a few counts. This chain joins TRBV6-5 and TRBJ2-7; D possibly corresponds to TRBD2 (6 bases). The CDR3 is 13 amino acids. CDR1 is MNHEY, CDR2 SVGAGI, per germline. Trimming pared 5 bases from V and 2 bases from J, leaving 10 bases between. The CDR3 region has the DNA TGTGCCAGCAGTCGGGACTCAGCCTACGAGCAGTACTTC. It codes for CASSRDSAYEQYF.

The genes are TRBV28 and TRBJ2-7; TRBD1 might be the D (5 bases). The CDR3 is 16 amino acids. Germline CDR1 is MDHEN and CDR2 is SYDVKM. Trimming took off 0 bases at V and 2 bases at J, with 14 bases between the two ends. CDR3: CASSLCLRTLTYEQYF. The CDR3 nucleotides are TGTGCCAGCAGTTTATGCTTAAGGACACTTACCTACGAGCAGTACTTC.

This clone was detected once. V usage is TRBV4-3 and J usage is TRBJ2-5; 9 bases line up with TRBD2. The CDR3 sequence is 15 residues long. CDR1 and CDR2 from the germline V gene are LGHNA and YSLEER. The J segment lost 0 bases and the V segment lost 3 bases, leaving 2 bases of the junction unmatched. CDR3 bases: TGCGCCAGCAGCCAGGGGACTAGCTACCAAGAGACCCAGTACTTC. Translating it yields CASSQGTSYQETQYF.

The sample holds a few counts of this clone. The rearrangement uses TRBV4-1 and TRBJ2-1, with D hard to call. The germline gives CDR1 MGHRA, CDR2 YSYEKL. Trimming took off 1 base at V and 6 bases at J, with 10 bases between the two ends. The CDR3 has 14 residues. In DNA, the CDR3 is TGCGCCAGCAGCCAAGGACTGCTAGGCAATGAGCAGTTCTTC. Translated: CASSQGLLGNEQFF.

This clone was seen a few times. The rearrangement uses TRBV5-1 and TRBJ2-7, with D tentatively TRBD2 (5 bases). This CDR3 is built from 16 residues. The V end lost 0 bases, the J end lost 5 bases, and 18 bases lay between the germline ends. Germline lookup yields CDR1 SGHRS and CDR2 YFSETQ. Here the CDR3 reads CASSLGLGEVSDEQYF. The DNA of the CDR3 is TGCGCCAGCAGCTTGGGACTCGGGGAAGTGAGTGACGAGCAGTACTTC.